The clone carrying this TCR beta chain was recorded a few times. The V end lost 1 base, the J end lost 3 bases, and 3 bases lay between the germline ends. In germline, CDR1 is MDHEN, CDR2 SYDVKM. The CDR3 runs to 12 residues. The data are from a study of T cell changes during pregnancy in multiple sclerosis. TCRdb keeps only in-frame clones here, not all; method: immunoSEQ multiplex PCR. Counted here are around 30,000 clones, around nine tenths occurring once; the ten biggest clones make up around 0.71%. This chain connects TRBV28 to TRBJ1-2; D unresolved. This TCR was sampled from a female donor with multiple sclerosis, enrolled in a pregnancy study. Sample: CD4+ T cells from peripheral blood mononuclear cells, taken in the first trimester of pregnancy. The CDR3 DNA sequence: TGTGCCAGCAGTTTATCTCACTATGGCTACACCTTC. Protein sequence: CASSLSHYGYTF.